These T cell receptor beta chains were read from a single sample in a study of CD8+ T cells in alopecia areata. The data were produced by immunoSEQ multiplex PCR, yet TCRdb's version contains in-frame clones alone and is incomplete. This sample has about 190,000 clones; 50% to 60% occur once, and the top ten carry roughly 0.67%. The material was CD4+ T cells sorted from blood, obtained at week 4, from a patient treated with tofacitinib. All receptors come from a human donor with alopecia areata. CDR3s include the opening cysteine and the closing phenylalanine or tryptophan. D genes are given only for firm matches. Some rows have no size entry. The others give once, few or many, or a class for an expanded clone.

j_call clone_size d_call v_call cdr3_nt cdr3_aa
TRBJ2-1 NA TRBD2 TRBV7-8 TGTGCCAGCAGCCACCCCGGGACTAGCGGGAGGACCGAGCAGTTCTTC CASSHPGTSGRTEQFF
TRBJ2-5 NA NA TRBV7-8 TGTGCCTCTTCGGAGAGGCCCCAGTACTTC CASSERPQYF
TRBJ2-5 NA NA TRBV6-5 TGTGCCAGCACCATAGGAACTGGGGAGACCCAGTACTTC CASTIGTGETQYF
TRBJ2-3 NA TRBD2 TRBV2 TGTGCCAGCTATGGGCCGGGACTAGCGGATGATACGCAGTATTTT CASYGPGLADDTQYF
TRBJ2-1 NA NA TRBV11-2 TGTGCCAGCAGCTTAGAGATCCTAGAGCAGTTCTTC CASSLEILEQFF
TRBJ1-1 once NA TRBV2 TGTGCCAGCAGGGGGGCAGGTACCACTGAAGCTTTCTTT CASRGAGTTEAFF
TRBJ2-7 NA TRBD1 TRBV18 TGTGCCAGCTCGCCAAACCGGGACAGGGGGCAGTACTTC CASSPNRDRGQYF
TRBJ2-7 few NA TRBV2 TGTGCCAGCGAGAGGGACCAAAGCTCCTACGAGCAGTACTTC CASERDQSSYEQYF
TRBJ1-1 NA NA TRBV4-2 TGTGCCAGCAGCCAAGGAAAAGGGTTTCGCCGAACTGAAGCTTTCTTT CASSQGKGFRRTEAFF
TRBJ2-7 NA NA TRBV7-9 TGTGCCAGCAGCCTACGGGACGTCTACGAGCAGTACTTC CASSLRDVYEQYF
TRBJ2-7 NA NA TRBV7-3 TGTGCCAGCAGCCGGGACCGATCCTACGAGCAGTACTTC CASSRDRSYEQYF
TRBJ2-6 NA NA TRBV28 TGTGCCAGCAGTTTATCCTCTGGGGCCAACGTCCTGACTTTC CASSLSSGANVLTF
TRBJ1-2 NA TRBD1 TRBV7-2 TGTGCCAGCAGCTTCCGGGACAGGGGTTTATATGGCTACACCTTC CASSFRDRGLYGYTF